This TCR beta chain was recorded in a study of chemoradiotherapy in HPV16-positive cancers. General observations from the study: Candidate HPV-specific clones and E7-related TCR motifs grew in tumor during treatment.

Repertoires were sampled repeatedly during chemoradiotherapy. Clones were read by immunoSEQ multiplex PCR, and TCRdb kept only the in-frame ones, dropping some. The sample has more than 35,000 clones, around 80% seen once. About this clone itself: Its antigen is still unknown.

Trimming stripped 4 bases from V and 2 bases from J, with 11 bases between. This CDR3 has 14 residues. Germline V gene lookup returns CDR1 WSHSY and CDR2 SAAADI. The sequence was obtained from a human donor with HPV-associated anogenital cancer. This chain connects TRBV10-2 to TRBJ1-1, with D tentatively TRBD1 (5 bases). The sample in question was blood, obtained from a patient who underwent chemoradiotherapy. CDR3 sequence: CASSGPGVNTEAFF. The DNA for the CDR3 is TGCGCCAGCAGTGGGCCGGGGGTCAACACTGAAGCTTTCTTT.